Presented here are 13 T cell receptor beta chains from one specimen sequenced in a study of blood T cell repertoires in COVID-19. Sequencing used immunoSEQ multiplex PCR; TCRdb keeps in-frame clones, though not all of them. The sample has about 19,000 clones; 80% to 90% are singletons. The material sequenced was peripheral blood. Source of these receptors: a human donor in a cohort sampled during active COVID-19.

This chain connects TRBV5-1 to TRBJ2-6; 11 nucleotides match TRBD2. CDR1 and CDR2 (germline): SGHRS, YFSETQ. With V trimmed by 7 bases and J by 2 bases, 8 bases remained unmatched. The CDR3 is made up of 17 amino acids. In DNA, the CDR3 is TGCGCCAGCGGTACCTTAGCGGGAGGGGCTGGGGCCAACGTCCTGACTTTC. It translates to CASGTLAGGAGANVLTF.

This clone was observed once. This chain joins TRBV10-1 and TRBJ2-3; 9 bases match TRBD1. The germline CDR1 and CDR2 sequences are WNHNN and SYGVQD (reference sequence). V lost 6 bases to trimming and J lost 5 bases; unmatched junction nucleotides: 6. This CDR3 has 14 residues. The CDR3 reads CASSTGGAEDTQYF. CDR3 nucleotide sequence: TGCGCCAGCAGCACAGGGGGCGCCGAAGATACGCAGTATTTT.

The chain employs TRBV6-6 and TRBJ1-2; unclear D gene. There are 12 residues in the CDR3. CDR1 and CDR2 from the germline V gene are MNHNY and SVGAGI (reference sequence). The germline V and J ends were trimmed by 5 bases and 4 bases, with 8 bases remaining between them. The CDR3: CASSREGYGYTF. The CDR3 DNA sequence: TGTGCCAGCAGTCGAGAGGGCTATGGCTACACCTTC.

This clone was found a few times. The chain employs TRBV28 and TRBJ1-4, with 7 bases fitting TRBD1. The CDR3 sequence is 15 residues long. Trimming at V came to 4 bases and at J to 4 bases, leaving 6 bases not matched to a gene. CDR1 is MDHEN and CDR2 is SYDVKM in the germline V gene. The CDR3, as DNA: TGTGCCAGCAGTTCCTCGACAGGGATTAATGAAAAACTGTTTTTT. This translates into CASSSSTGINEKLFF. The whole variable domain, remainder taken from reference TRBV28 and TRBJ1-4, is DVKVTQSSRYLVKRTGEKVFLECVQDMDHENMFWYRQDPGLGLRLIYFSYDVKMKEKGDIPEGYSVSREKKERFSLILESASTNQTSMYLCASSSSTGINEKLFFGSGTQLSVL.

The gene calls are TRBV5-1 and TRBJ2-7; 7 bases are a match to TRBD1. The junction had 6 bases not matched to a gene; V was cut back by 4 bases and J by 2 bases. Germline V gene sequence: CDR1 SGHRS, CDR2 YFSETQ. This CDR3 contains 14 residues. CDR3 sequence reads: CASSPRQGPYEQYF. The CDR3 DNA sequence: TGCGCCAGCAGCCCGCGACAGGGCCCCTACGAGCAGTACTTC.

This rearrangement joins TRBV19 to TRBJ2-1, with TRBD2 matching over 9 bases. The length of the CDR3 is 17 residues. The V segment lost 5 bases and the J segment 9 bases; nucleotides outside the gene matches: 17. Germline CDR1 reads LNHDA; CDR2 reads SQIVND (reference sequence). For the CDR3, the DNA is TGTGCCAGTAGTGGGGGGTGGCTAGCGGGACCAGTAGGTGAGCAGTTCTTC. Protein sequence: CASSGGWLAGPVGEQFF.

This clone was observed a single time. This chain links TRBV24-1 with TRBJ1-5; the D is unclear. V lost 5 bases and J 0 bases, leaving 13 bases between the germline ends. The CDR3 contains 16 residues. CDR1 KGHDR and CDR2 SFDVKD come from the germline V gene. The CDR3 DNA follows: TGTGCCACCAGTGCCAATGGTCAGTCTAGCAATCAGCCCCAGCATTTT. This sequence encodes CATSANGQSSNQPQHF.

The CDR3 sequence is CASSQGGSSYNEQFF. The CDR3 region has the DNA TGCGCCAGCAGCCAAGGCGGGAGTAGCTACAATGAGCAGTTCTTC. This chain connects TRBV4-1 to TRBJ2-1; TRBD2 matches 7 bases. The CDR3 has 15 amino acids. Germline CDR1 reads MGHRA; CDR2 reads YSYEKL. The trim removed 1 base at V and 3 bases at J, leaving 3 bases unmatched.

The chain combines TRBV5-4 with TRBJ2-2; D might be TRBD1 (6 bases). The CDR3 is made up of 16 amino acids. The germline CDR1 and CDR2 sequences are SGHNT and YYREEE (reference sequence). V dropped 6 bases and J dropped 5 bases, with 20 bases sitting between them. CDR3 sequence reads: CASIESQGRGTGELFF. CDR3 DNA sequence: TGTGCCAGCATCGAATCACAGGGAAGAGGGACCGGGGAGCTGTTTTTT.

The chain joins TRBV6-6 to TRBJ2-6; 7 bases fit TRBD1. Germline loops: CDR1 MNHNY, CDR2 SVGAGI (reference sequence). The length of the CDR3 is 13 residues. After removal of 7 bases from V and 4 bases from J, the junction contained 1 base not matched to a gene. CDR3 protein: CASTGGGANVLTF. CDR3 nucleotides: TGTGCCAGCACAGGGGGAGGGGCCAACGTCCTGACTTTC.

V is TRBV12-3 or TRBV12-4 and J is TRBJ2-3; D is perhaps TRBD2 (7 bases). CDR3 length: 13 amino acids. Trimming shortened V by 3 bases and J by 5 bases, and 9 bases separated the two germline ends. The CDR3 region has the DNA TGTGCCAGCAGTTTGGGGGGGCAAGATACGCAGTATTTT. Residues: CASSLGGQDTQYF.

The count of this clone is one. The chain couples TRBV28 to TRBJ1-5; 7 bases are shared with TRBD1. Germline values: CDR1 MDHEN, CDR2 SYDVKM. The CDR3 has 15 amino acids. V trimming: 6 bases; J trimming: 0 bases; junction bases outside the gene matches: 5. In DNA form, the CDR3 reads TGTGCCAGCAGCAGGGGGTCCGGTAGCAATCAGCCCCAGCATTTT. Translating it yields CASSRGSGSNQPQHF.

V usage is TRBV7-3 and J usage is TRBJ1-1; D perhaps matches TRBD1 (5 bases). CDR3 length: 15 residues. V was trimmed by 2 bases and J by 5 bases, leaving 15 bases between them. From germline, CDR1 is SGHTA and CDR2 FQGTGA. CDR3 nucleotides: TGTGCCAGCAGCTTATCGGGTCAGGGAGGGACTGAAGCTTTCTTT. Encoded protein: CASSLSGQGGTEAFF.